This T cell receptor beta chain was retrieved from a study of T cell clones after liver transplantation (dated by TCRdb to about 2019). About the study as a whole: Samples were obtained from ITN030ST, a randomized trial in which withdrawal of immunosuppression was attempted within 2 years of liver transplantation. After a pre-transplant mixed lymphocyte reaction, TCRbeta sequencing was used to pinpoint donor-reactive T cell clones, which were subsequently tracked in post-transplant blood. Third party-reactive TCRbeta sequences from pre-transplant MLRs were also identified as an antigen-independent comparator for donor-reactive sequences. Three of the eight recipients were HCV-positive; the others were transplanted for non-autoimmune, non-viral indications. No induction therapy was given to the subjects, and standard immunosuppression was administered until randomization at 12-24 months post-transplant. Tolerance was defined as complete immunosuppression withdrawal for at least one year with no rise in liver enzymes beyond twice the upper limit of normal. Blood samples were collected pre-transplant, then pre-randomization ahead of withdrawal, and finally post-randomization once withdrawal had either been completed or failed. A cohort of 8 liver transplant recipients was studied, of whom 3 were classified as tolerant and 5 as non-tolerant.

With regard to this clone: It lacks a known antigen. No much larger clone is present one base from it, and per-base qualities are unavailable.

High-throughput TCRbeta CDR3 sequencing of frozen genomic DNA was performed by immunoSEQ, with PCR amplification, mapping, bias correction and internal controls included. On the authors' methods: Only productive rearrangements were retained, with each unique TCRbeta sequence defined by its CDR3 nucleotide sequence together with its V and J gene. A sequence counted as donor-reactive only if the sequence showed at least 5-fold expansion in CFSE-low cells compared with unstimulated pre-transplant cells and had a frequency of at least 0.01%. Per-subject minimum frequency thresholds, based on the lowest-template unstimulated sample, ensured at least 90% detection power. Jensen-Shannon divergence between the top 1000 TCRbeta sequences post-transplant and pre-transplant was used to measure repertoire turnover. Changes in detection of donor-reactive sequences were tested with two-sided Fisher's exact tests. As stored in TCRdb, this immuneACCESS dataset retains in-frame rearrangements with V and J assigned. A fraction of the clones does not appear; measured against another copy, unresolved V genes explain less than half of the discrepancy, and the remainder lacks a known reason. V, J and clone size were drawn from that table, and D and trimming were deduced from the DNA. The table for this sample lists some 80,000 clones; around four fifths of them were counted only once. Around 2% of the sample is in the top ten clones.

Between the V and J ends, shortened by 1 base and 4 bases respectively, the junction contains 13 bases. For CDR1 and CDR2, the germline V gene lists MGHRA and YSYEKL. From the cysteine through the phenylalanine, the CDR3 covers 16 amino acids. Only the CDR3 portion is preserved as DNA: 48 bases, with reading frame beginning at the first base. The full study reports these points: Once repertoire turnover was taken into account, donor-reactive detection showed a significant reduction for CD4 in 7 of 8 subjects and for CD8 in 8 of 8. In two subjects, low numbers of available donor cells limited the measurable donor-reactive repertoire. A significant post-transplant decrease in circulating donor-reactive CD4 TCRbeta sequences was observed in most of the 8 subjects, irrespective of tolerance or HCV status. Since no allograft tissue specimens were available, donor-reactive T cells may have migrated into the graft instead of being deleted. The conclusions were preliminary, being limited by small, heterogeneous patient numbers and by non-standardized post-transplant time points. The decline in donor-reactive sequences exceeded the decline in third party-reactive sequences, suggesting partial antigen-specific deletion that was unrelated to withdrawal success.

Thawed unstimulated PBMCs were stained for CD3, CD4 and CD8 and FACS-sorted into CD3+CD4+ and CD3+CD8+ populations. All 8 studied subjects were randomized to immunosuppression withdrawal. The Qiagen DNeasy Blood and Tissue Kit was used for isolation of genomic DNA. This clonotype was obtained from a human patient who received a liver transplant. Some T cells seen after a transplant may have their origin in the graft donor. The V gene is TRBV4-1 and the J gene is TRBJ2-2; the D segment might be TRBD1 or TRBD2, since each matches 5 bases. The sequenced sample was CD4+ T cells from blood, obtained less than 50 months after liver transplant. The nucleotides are TGCGCCAGCAGCCAAGTGGGGGTCCCAGGCACCGGGGAGCTGTTTTTT. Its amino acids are CASSQVGVPGTGELFF.